This TCR beta chain was obtained from a study of graft-versus-host responses after intestinal transplantation. The wider study: Multivisceral, liver-intestinal, or isolated intestinal transplants were given to recipients. Study-wide points: When patients had graft-donor T cell macrochimerism, their allografts held high graft-versus-host to host-versus-graft clonal ratios.

V shed 0 bases and J 12 bases; nucleotides not matched to a gene: 8. The CDR3 consists of 14 residues. Germline V gene lookup returns CDR1 LNHNV and CDR2 YYDKDF (reference sequence). Profiled with immunoSEQ multiplex PCR; TCRdb holds only in-frame clones, not every one. The table has tens of thousands of clones, about 91% seen once. This clone is a singleton in its sample. The target antigen is unknown. This chain connects TRBV15 to TRBJ2-1; 7 bases are a match to TRBD2. This TCR was recovered from a human donor who received an intestinal transplant. The material sequenced was unstimulated CD8+ T cells sorted from spleen or lymph node cells, taken before intestinal transplant. The CDR3 coding sequence is TGTGCCACCAGCAGAGAGGGGACTACCGGGGGGCAGTTCTTC. Translated: CATSREGTTGGQFF.